Following are 16 T cell receptor beta chains from one sample sequenced in a study of long-term antiretroviral therapy in people with HIV. Researchers ran immunoSEQ v3.0 at survey level. Profiled with immunoSEQ multiplex PCR; TCRdb holds only in-frame clones, not every one. The sample shows about 18,000 clones, 75% to 85% of them seen only once. The specimen comprised unsorted PBMCs, sampled at the start of antiretroviral therapy, before treatment. Every receptor here comes from a man between 18 and 35 years old with HIV.

This clone turned up a few times. The chain joins TRBV9 to TRBJ2-7; the match to TRBD1 covers 7 bases. The CDR3 extends over 13 amino acids. Germline V gene lookup returns CDR1 SGDLS and CDR2 YYNGEE. V dropped 4 bases and J dropped 2; count of bases not matched to a gene: 3. CDR3 nucleotides: TGTGCCAGCAGCCCTCAGGGGGCCTACGAGCAGTACTTC. It is translated as CASSPQGAYEQYF.

This chain connects TRBV18 to TRBJ2-2; perhaps TRBD2 as D (6 bases). The ends were cut back, 1 base at V and 5 bases at J, with 8 bases in the middle. Germline CDR1 reads KGHSH; CDR2 reads LQKENI. There are 14 residues in the CDR3. The CDR3 reads CASSPQGGTGELFF. The CDR3 region has the DNA TGTGCCAGCTCACCACAGGGAGGAACCGGGGAGCTGTTTTTT.

A remark on this clone: A read error may account for a junction end that differs from germline. The rearrangement links TRBV7-7 to TRBJ2-7, with 9 positions matching TRBD1. CDR1 and CDR2 from the germline V gene are SSHAT and FNYEAQ (reference sequence). This CDR3 region has 13 residues. CDR3: CASSPGQGYEQYF. The CDR3 DNA follows: TGTGCTAGCAGTCCGGGACAGGGTTACGAGCAGTACTTC.

The gene calls are TRBV4-1 and TRBJ2-1; weak D call: TRBD2 (5 bases). The CDR3 is made up of 15 amino acids. Trimming removed 8 bases at V and 0 bases at J, with 14 bases between. Germline V lookup: CDR1 MGHRA, CDR2 YSYEKL. The CDR3: CASRTSTPSYNEQFF. In DNA form, the CDR3 reads TGCGCCAGCCGGACTTCTACACCCTCCTACAATGAGCAGTTCTTC.

This chain connects TRBV5-4 to TRBJ2-7; 10 nucleotides agree with TRBD2. The germline V gene encodes CDR1 SGHNT and CDR2 YYREEE (reference sequence). The CDR3 contains 15 residues. V lost 4 bases, J lost 4 bases, and 8 bases stayed unmatched. Written as DNA, the CDR3 is TGTGCCAGCAGCGACCACCTAGCGGGAGCGTACGAGCAGTACTTC. It yields the protein CASSDHLAGAYEQYF.

This clone came up a few times. The chain joins TRBV27 to TRBJ2-7; 10 bases align to TRBD1. The CDR3 runs to 14 residues. Trimming at V came to 3 bases and at J to 3 bases, leaving 2 bases not matched to a gene. Germline assignment: CDR1 MNHEY and CDR2 SMNVEV (reference sequence). The CDR3: CASSLTGGLYEQYF. CDR3 DNA: TGTGCCAGCAGTTTGACAGGGGGCCTCTACGAGCAGTACTTC.

The chain recombines TRBV5-1 with TRBJ2-1; D uncertain. The CDR3 consists of 13 residues. The germline CDR1 and CDR2 sequences are SGHRS and YFSETQ. The V and J ends lost 1 base and 7 bases respectively, with 9 bases between them. The CDR3 loop is CASSLNSGNEQFF. CDR3 sequence (DNA): TGCGCCAGCAGCTTGAATAGTGGAAATGAGCAGTTCTTC.

This chain uses TRBV28 with TRBJ2-2; weak D call: TRBD2 (5 bases). The CDR3 contains 13 residues. CDR1 is MDHEN and CDR2 is SYDVKM in the germline V gene. The V end lost 3 bases, the J end lost 8 bases, and 10 bases lay between the germline ends. The chain's CDR3 is CASSLGRSGELFF. DNA of the CDR3: TGTGCCAGCAGTTTGGGGAGATCTGGGGAGCTGTTTTTT.

This clone was recorded a few times. The rearrangement joins TRBV28 to TRBJ2-2; D gene unclear. The CDR3 is made up of 14 amino acids. Trimming left V 1 base short and J 6 bases short, with 9 bases between. Germline V gene data show CDR1 as MDHEN and CDR2 as SYDVKM. CDR3 sequence reads: CASSLYSAAGELFF. Written as DNA, the CDR3 is TGTGCCAGCAGTTTATATTCGGCAGCCGGGGAGCTGTTTTTT.

In this sample, this clone turned up once. The chain is built from TRBV27 and TRBJ2-6, with TRBD1 matching over 9 bases. Germline V CDR1 and CDR2: MNHEY, SMNVEV (reference sequence). The CDR3 contains 17 residues. The J segment lost 0 bases and the V segment lost 6 bases, leaving 6 bases of the junction unmatched. CDR3 sequence reads: CASRRDRVNSGANVLTF. DNA of the CDR3: TGTGCCAGCAGGCGGGACAGGGTTAACTCTGGGGCCAACGTCCTGACTTTC.

The V and J genes are TRBV27 and TRBJ2-1, with D unclear. Germline CDR1 MNHEY, CDR2 SMNVEV (reference sequence). Trimming removed 6 bases at V and 7 bases at J, with 16 bases between. CDR3 size: 14 residues. The CDR3 reads CASSFHAVMNEQFF. The DNA for the CDR3 is TGTGCCAGCAGCTTCCACGCGGTAATGAATGAGCAGTTCTTC.

This clone occurred a few times. This sequence joins TRBV19 and TRBJ2-7; 9 bases match TRBD1. The CDR3 loop spans 13 amino acids. Germline V lookup: CDR1 LNHDA, CDR2 SQIVND (reference sequence). Trimming at V came to 5 bases and at J to 7 bases, leaving 6 bases not matched to a gene. CDR3 protein: CASSGDRAKEQYF. DNA for the CDR3: TGTGCCAGTAGTGGGGACAGGGCGAAAGAGCAGTACTTC.

In DNA form, the CDR3 reads TGTGCCAGCAGTGGTGGATGGGAGACCCAGTACTTC. Amino acids: CASSGGWETQYF. The chain links TRBV25-1 to TRBJ2-5; D call uncertain. V lost 4 bases and J lost 5, with 8 bases in between. The CDR3 runs to 12 residues. CDR1 MGHDK and CDR2 SYGVNS come from the germline V gene.

The chain joins TRBV2 to TRBJ2-5, with TRBD2 matching over 9 bases. V lost 6 bases, J lost 7 bases, and 9 bases stayed unmatched. CDR3 length: 14 residues. The germline V gene encodes CDR1 SNHLY and CDR2 FYNNEI. The CDR3 sequence is CASRTGTSYGTQYF. DNA for the CDR3: TGTGCCAGCAGAACCGGGACTAGCTACGGGACCCAGTACTTC. Complete variable domain (other parts from reference TRBV2 and TRBJ2-5): EPEVTQTPSHQVTQMGQEVILRCVPISNHLYFYWYRQILGQKVEFLVSFYNNEISEKSEIFDDQFSVERPDGSNFTLKIRSTKLEDSAMYFCASRTGTSYGTQYFGPGTRLLVL.

The chain uses TRBV29-1 and TRBJ2-7, with 10 positions matching TRBD1. J gave up 4 bases and V 3 bases, and 6 bases lay outside the gene matches. The CDR3 length is 14 residues. The germline V gene has CDR1 SQVTM and CDR2 ANQGSEA. In DNA, the CDR3 is TGCAGCGTTGAGCTTGGGACAGGGGTGTACGAGCAGTACTTC. Translated, it gives CSVELGTGVYEQYF.

This clone was counted only a few times. The chain links TRBV4-2 to TRBJ2-2; 9 nucleotides align to TRBD1. Unmatched junction bases numbered 2, after V lost 0 bases and J lost 6 bases. CDR3 length: 15 amino acids. Germline V gives CDR1 LGHNA, CDR2 YNFKEQ. CDR3 residues: CASSQDTGGAGELFF. CDR3 nucleotides: TGTGCCAGCAGCCAAGATACAGGGGGCGCCGGGGAGCTGTTTTTT.